Below are 10 T cell receptor beta chains sequenced from a single sample in a study of T cell responses to AZD1222 COVID-19 vaccine. Some clones are missing from TCRdb's copy, which holds only in-frame ones; the method was immunoSEQ multiplex PCR. Of approximately 120,000 clones in the sample, about 87% were seen once. The sequenced sample was peripheral blood, obtained on day 0 of AZD1222 vaccination. The receptors were sampled from an adult in good health.

The CDR3 DNA follows: TGTGCCAGCAGCCTTTGGAGCGCAGATACGCAGTATTTT. Its translation: CASSLWSADTQYF. This chain links TRBV7-3 with TRBJ2-3; D is ambiguous. The V end was cut by 5 bases, the J end by 4 bases, with 10 bases between. Germline loops: CDR1 SGHTA, CDR2 FQGTGA. The CDR3 sequence is 13 residues long.

The chain joins TRBV12-5 to TRBJ1-1; D is unclear. V shed 0 bases and J shed 7 bases, with 12 bases lying between them. CDR3 length equals 14 residues. The germline CDR1 and CDR2 sequences are LGHNT and FRNRAP. The CDR3: CASGLVPGQVEAFF. The CDR3 DNA follows: TGTGCTAGTGGTTTGGTACCCGGCCAGGTTGAAGCTTTCTTT.

The sample holds many counts of this clone. V gene TRBV5-6 combines with J gene TRBJ2-6, with D perhaps TRBD1 or TRBD2 (5 bases each). In germline, CDR1 is SGHDT, CDR2 YYEEEE. V shed 3 bases and J shed 4 bases, with 11 bases lying between them. This CDR3 spans 15 amino acids. The CDR3 is CASSSEGTGANVLTF. The CDR3 nucleotides read TGTGCCAGCAGCTCCGAGGGGACCGGGGCCAACGTCCTGACTTTC.

The chain links TRBV20-1 to TRBJ1-2; no clear D gene. The CDR3 contains 10 residues. Germline CDR1 and CDR2: DFQATT and SNEGSKA (reference sequence). The ends were cut back, 5 bases at V and 1 base at J, with 2 bases in the middle. CDR3 region: CSAGNYGYTF. The CDR3, as DNA: TGCAGTGCTGGTAACTATGGCTACACCTTC.

This sequence joins TRBV12-5 and TRBJ1-2, with TRBD1 as a possible D gene (6 bases). The CDR3 extends over 14 amino acids. The V gene's germline CDR1 is LGHNT and CDR2 FRNRAP. Trimming pared 1 base from V and 7 bases from J, leaving 13 bases between. In DNA, the CDR3 is TGTGCTAGTGGTTTGGCCTGGACAGACGGTGGCTACACCTTC. Its protein product is CASGLAWTDGGYTF.

This sequence joins TRBV7-6 and TRBJ1-4, with TRBD1 matching over 7 bases. The CDR3 is 15 residues long. Germline-derived CDR1 and CDR2 are SGHVS and FNYEAQ. V was clipped by 2 bases and J by 8 bases; unmatched bases: 8. CDR3 region: CASSLYDREGEKLFF. The DNA for the CDR3 is TGTGCCAGCAGCTTATATGACAGGGAAGGGGAAAAACTGTTTTTT.

This chain links TRBV10-3 with TRBJ2-7; D gene uncertain. Germline V gene data show CDR1 as ENHRY and CDR2 as SYGVKD. Trimming shortened V by 4 bases and J by 4 bases, and 5 bases separated the two germline ends. The CDR3 runs to 11 residues. The CDR3 region has the DNA TGTGCCATCAGTGGGGGTTACGAGCAGTACTTC. Translated: CAISGGYEQYF.

This clone was detected only a few times. The rearrangement links TRBV4-2 to TRBJ1-1; D might be TRBD1 (5 bases). V was trimmed by 0 bases and J by 3 bases, leaving 8 bases between them. The germline V gene has CDR1 LGHNA and CDR2 YNFKEQ. The CDR3 consists of 14 residues. The CDR3, as DNA: TGTGCCAGCAGCCAAGATCAAGGGGACACTGAAGCTTTCTTT. Its protein product is CASSQDQGDTEAFF.

The chain links TRBV4-1 to TRBJ1-2; TRBD1 might be the D (6 bases). The CDR3 has 13 residues. The V end was cut by 4 bases, the J end by 5 bases, with 11 bases between. Germline CDR1 is MGHRA and CDR2 is YSYEKL. In DNA, the CDR3 is TGCGCCAGCAGCCGGCGACAGGATTATGGCTACACCTTC. Encoded protein: CASSRRQDYGYTF.

The chain joins TRBV6-5 to TRBJ2-5; a possible D gene is TRBD2 (7 bases). The CDR3 runs to 15 residues. V lost 2 bases to trimming and J lost 5 bases, with 15 bases between them. Germline V gene sequence: CDR1 MNHEY, CDR2 SVGAGI. The CDR3 DNA is TGTGCCAGCAGTTACCGGCGGGGGCCCCAGGAGACCCAGTACTTC. It encodes CASSYRRGPQETQYF.